A single sample is the source of the 5 T cell receptor beta chains below, sequenced in a study of Graves' ophthalmopathy and Graves' hyperthyroidism. Investigators amplified TCR beta CDR3 regions from RNA transcripts. The first round was an RT-PCR with HTBI primers, and the second round was a multiplex PCR. MiXCR was run by TCRdb on the multiplex PCR reads, yielding one entry per CDR3 protein. The repertoire holds 600,000 to 700,000 distinct CDR3 sequences, under 50% seen once, with 3% to 3.5% in the top ten. Sequencing was carried out using peripheral blood. These receptor sequences come from an adult man with Graves' ophthalmopathy.

This clonotype was seen repeatedly, ten times or more. The chain employs TRBV29-1 and TRBJ1-1; tentative D call: TRBD1 (6 bases). CDR3 length equals 11 residues. Trimming shortened V by 5 bases and J by 5 bases, and 9 bases separated the two germline ends. CDR1 SQVTM and CDR2 ANQGSEA come from the germline V gene. CDR3 nucleotides: TGCAGCGTTTCAGGGGAGACTGAAGCTTTCTTT. It encodes CSVSGETEAFF. The full variable domain, its missing parts supplied by reference TRBV29-1 and TRBJ1-1, is SAVISQKPSRDICQRGTSLTIQCQVDSQVTMMFWYRQQPGQSLTLIATANQGSEATYESGFVIDKFPISRPNLTFSTLTVSNMSPEDSSIYLCSVSGETEAFFGQGTRLTVV.

This clonotype occurred many times. The CDR3 is CASSQEWGGGSEQYF. In DNA, the CDR3 is TGCGCCAGCAGCCAAGAGTGGGGCGGAGGTAGCGAGCAGTACTTC. The J gene is TRBJ2-7, the V gene TRBV4-3; D possibly uses TRBD1 or TRBD2 (5 bases each). The V gene's germline CDR1 is LGHNA and CDR2 YSLEER. The CDR3 length is 15 residues. V lost 0 bases and J lost 6, with 15 bases in between.

A remark on this clonotype: A much larger clone differs from this one at a single base, so this may be a read error. The J gene is TRBJ1-4, the V gene TRBV12-3 or TRBV12-4, with D hard to call. V lost 5 bases and J lost 0, with 7 bases in between. This CDR3 has 14 residues. Written as DNA, the CDR3 is TGTGCCAGCAGTACCAGAGCAACTAATGAAAAACTGTTTTTT. Amino acids: CASSTRATNEKLFF.

The chain recombines TRBV29-1 with TRBJ1-2; 10 bases are shared with TRBD1. Germline CDR1 SQVTM, CDR2 ANQGSEA. This CDR3 comprises 14 residues. V lost 8 bases and J lost 7; bases outside the gene matches: 13. CDR3 amino acids: CSFARDRGLFGYTF. The CDR3 nucleotides are TGCAGCTTCGCACGGGACAGGGGTCTCTTTGGCTACACCTTC.

In this sample, this clonotype turned up a few times. The V gene is TRBV10-1, the J gene TRBJ2-5, with D possibly being TRBD2 (5 bases). The germline V and J ends were trimmed by 6 bases and 7 bases, with 27 bases remaining between them. Germline loops: CDR1 WNHNN, CDR2 SYGVQD (reference sequence). The CDR3 runs to 17 residues. The CDR3 is CASSQGWVGPREGTQYF. The CDR3, as DNA: TGCGCCAGCAGCCAAGGGTGGGTGGGCCCCCGCGAGGGGACCCAGTACTTC.